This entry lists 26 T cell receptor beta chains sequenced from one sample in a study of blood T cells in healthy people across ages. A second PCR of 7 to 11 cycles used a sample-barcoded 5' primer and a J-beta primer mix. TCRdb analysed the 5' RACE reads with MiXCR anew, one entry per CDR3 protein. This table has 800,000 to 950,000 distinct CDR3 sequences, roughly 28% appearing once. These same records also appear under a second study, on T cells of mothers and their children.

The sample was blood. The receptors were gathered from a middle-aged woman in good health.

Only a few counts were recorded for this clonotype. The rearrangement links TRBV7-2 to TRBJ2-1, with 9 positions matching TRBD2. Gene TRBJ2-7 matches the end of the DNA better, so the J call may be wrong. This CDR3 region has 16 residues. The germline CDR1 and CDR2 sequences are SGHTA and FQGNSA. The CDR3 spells CASSPRSGGSVNEQYF. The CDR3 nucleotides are TGTGCCAGCAGCCCGCGCAGCGGGGGGTCCGTCAATGAGCAGTACTTC.

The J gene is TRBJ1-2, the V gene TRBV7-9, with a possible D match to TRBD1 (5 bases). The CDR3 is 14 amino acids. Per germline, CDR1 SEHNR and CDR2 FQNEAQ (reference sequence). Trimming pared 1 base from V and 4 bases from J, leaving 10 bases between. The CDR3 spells CASSLGTSSYGYTF. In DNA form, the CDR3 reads TGTGCCAGCAGCTTAGGGACATCCTCCTATGGCTACACCTTC.

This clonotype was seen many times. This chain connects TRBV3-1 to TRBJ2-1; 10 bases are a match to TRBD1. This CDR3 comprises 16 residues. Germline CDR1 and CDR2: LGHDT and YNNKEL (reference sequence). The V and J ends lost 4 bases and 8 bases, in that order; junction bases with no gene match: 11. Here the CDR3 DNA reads TGTGCCAGCAGCCCGAGGTCGGGACAGGGGATCGATGAGCAGTTCTTC. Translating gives CASSPRSGQGIDEQFF.

The CDR3 DNA reads TGTGCCAGCAGCTTCAGTTCGATGAACACTGAAGCTTTCTTT. The encoded protein is CASSFSSMNTEAFF. The V call is TRBV7-9, the J call TRBJ1-1, with unresolved D. There are 14 residues in the CDR3. V was trimmed by 3 bases and J by 0 bases, leaving 8 bases between them. Per the germline V gene, CDR1 is SEHNR and CDR2 is FQNEAQ (reference sequence).

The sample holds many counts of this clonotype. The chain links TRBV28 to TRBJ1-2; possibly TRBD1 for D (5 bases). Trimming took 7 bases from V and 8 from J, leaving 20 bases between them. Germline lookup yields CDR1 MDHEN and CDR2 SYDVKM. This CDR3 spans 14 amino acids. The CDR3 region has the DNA TGTGCCAGCACCCCCTGGGAAAGGGGAAGCGGCTACACCTTC. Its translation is CASTPWERGSGYTF.

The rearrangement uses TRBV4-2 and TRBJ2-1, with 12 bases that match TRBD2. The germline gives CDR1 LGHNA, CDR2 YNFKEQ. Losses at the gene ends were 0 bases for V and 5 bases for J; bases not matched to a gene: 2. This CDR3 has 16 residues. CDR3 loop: CASSQELAGGHNEQFF. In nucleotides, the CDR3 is TGTGCCAGCAGCCAAGAGCTAGCGGGGGGGCACAATGAGCAGTTCTTC.

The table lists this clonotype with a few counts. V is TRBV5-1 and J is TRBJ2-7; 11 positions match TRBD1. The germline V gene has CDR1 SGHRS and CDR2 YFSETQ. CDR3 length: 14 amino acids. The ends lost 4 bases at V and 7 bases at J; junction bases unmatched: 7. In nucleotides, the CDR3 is TGCGCCAGCAGCATAGGACAGGGGGCCTGGGAGCAGTACTTC. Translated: CASSIGQGAWEQYF. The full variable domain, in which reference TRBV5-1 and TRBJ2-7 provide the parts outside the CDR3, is KAGVTQTPRYLIKTRGQQVTLSCSPISGHRSVSWYQQTPGQGLQFLFEYFSETQRNKGNFPGRFSGRQFSNSRSEMNVSTLELGDSALYLCASSIGQGAWEQYFGPGTRLTVT.

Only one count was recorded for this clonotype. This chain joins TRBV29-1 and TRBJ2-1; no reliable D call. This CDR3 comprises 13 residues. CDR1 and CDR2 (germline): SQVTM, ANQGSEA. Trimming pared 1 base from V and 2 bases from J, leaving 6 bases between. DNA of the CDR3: TGCAGCGTTGAAGGGCCAGCCTACAATGAGCAGTTCTTC. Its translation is CSVEGPAYNEQFF.

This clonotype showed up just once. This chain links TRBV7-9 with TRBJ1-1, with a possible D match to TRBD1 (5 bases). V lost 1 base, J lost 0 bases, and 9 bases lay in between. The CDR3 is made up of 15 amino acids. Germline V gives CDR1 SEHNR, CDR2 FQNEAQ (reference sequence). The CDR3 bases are TGTGCCAGCAGCTTAGTCGGGGCCCTGAACACTGAAGCTTTCTTT. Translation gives CASSLVGALNTEAFF.

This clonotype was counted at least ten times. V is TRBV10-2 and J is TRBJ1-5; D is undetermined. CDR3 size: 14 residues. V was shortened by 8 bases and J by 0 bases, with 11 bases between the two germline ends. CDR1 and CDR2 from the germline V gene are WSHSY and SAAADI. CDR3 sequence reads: CASAEDPSNQPQHF. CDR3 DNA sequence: TGCGCCAGCGCCGAGGATCCTAGCAATCAGCCCCAGCATTTT.

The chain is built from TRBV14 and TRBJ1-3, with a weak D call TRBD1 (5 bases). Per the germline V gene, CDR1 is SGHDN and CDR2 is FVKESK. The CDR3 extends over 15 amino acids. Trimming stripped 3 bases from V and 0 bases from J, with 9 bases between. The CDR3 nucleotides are TGTGCCAGCAGCCACAGGGCCTCCTCTGGAAACACCATATATTTT. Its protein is CASSHRASSGNTIYF.

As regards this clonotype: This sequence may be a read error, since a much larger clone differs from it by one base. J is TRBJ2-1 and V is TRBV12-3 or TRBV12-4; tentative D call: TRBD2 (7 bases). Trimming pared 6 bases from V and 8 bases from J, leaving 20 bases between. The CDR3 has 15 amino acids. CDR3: CASSRGGGARDEQFF. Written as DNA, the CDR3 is TGTGCCAGCAGCAGGGGCGGGGGAGCCCGGGATGAGCAGTTCTTC.

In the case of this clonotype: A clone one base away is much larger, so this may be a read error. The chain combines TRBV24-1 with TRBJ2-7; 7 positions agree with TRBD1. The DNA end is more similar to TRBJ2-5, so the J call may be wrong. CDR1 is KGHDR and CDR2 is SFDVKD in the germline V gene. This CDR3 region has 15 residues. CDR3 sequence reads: CATSDTGVGRETQYF. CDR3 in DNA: TGTGCCACCAGTGATACAGGGGTGGGGCGAGAGACCCAGTACTTC.

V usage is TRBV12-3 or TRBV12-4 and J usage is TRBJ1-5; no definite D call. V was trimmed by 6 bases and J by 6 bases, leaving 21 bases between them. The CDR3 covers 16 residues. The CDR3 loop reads CASRSLGSQAAQPQHF. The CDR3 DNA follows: TGTGCCAGCAGGTCTTTGGGGAGCCAGGCCGCTCAGCCCCAGCATTTT.

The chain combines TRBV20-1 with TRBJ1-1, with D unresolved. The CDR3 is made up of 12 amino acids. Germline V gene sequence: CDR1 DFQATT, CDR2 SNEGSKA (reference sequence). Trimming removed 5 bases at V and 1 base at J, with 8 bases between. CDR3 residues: CSAQSPNTEAFF. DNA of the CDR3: TGCAGTGCTCAGTCCCCGAACACTGAAGCTTTCTTT.

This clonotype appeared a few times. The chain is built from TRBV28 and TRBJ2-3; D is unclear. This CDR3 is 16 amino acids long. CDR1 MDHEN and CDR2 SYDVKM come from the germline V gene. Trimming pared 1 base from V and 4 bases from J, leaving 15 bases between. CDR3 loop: CASSLSAGSLSDTQYF. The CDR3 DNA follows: TGTGCCAGCAGTTTATCGGCAGGTTCGTTGTCAGATACGCAGTATTTT.

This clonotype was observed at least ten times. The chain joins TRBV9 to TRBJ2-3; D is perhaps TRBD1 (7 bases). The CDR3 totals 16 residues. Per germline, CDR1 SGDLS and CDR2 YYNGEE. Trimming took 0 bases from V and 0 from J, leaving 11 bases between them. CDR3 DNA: TGTGCCAGCAGCGTAGCAGGGGGGACTAGCACAGATACGCAGTATTTT. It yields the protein CASSVAGGTSTDTQYF.

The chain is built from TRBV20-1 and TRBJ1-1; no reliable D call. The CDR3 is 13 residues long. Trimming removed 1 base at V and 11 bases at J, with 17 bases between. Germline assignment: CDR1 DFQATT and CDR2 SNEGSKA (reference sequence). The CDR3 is CSARALEDYRAFF. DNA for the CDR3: TGCAGTGCTAGAGCCCTAGAGGATTATAGGGCTTTCTTT.

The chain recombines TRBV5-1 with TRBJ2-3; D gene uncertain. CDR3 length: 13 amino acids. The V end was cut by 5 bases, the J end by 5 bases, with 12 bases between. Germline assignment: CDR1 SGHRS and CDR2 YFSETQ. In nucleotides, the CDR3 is TGCGCCAGCAGTAGGACGGCTGAAGATACGCAGTATTTT. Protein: CASSRTAEDTQYF. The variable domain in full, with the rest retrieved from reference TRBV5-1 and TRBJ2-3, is KAGVTQTPRYLIKTRGQQVTLSCSPISGHRSVSWYQQTPGQGLQFLFEYFSETQRNKGNFPGRFSGRQFSNSRSEMNVSTLELGDSALYLCASSRTAEDTQYFGPGTRLTVL.

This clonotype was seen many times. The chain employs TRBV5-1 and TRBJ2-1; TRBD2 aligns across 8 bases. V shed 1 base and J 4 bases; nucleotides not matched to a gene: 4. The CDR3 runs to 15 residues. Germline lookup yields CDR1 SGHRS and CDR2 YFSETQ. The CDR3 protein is CASSLSLAGYNEQFF. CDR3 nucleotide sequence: TGCGCCAGCAGCTTGTCGCTAGCGGGTTACAATGAGCAGTTCTTC.

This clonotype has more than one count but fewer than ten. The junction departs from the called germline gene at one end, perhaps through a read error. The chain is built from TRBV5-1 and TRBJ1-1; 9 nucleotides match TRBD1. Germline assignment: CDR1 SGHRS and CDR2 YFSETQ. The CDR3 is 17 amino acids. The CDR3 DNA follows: TGCGCCAGCAGTTTGGACAGGGGAAGGGCTCTTGACACTGAAGCTTTCTTT. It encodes CASSLDRGRALDTEAFF.

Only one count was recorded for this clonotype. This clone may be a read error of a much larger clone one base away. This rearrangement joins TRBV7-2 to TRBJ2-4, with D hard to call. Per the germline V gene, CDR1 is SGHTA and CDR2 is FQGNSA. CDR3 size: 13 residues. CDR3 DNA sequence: TGTGCCTGCAGCTTAGCTTATAACAATCTTCAGTACTTC. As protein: CACSLAYNNLQYF. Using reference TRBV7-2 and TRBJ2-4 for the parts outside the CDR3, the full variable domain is GAGVSQSPSNKVTEKGKDVELRCDPISGHTALYWYRQSLGQGLEFLIYFQGNSAPDKSGLPSDRFSAERTGGSVSTLTIQRTQQEDSAVYLCACSLAYNNLQYFGAGTRLSVL.

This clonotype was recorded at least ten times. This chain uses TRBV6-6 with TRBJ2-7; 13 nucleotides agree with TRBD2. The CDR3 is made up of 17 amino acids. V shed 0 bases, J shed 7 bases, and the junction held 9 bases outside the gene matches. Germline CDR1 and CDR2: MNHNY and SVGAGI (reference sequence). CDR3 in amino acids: CASSYSTPGLAGLEQYF. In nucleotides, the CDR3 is TGTGCCAGCAGTTACTCGACCCCGGGACTAGCGGGGTTGGAGCAGTACTTC.

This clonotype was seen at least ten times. CDR3 sequence: CSGKQGVETQYF. DNA of the CDR3: TGCAGCGGAAAACAGGGGGTGGAGACCCAGTACTTC. The chain uses TRBV29-1 and TRBJ2-5; 8 nucleotides agree with TRBD1. The V gene's germline CDR1 is SQVTM and CDR2 ANQGSEA. The CDR3 totals 12 residues. With V trimmed by 7 bases and J by 5 bases, 6 bases remained unmatched.

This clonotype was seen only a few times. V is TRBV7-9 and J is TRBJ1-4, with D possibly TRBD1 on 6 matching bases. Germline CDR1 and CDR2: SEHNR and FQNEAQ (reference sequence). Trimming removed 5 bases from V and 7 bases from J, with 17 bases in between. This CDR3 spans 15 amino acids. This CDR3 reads CASSPEGVVGEKLFF. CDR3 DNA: TGTGCCAGCAGCCCCGAGGGGGTTGTAGGTGAAAAACTGTTTTTT. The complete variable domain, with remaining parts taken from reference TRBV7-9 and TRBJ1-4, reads DTGVSQNPRHKITKRGQNVTFRCDPISEHNRLYWYRQTLGQGPEFLTYFQNEAQLEKSRLLSDRFSAERPKGSFSTLEIQRTEQGDSAMYLCASSPEGVVGEKLFFGSGTQLSVL.

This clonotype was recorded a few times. In DNA, the CDR3 is TGTGCCATCAGTGCCCTGGGACAGAACACTGAAGCTTTCTTT. Amino acid sequence: CAISALGQNTEAFF. The genes are TRBV10-3 and TRBJ1-1, with TRBD1 as a possible D gene (6 bases). The CDR3 has 14 amino acids. Germline CDR1 reads ENHRY; CDR2 reads SYGVKD. Trimming shortened V by 4 bases and J by 1 base, and 10 bases separated the two germline ends.